Listed below are T cell receptor beta chains from one sample, sequenced in a study of cytomegalovirus exposure and HLA in healthy donors. Assay used: immunoSEQ multiplex PCR; TCRdb lists only in-frame clones, some missing. The sample shows approximately 180,000 clones, 70% to 85% of them seen only once. The sequenced material came from PBMCs. The receptors come from a human donor in good health. The CDR3 runs from the conserved cysteine through the conserved F or W. Fields, in order: clone size, V gene, J gene, D gene, CDR3 protein, CDR3 DNA. A D gene is named only where the DNA matches it firmly. Clone size is stated in some rows and not others, as once, few, many or a class when expanded.

.	TRBV11-2	TRBJ1-6	.	CASSLDSGGNSPLHF	TGTGCCAGCAGCTTAGATTCGGGGGGCAATTCACCCCTCCACTTT
few	TRBV19	TRBJ2-1	TRBD2	CASTSFAGGNNEQFF	TGTGCCAGTACCTCCTTTGCGGGGGGAAACAATGAGCAGTTCTTC
few	TRBV27	TRBJ1-1	TRBD1	CASSGGGGQGITEAFF	TGTGCCAGCAGTGGAGGCGGAGGACAGGGGATCACTGAAGCTTTCTTT
.	TRBV9	TRBJ2-5	TRBD2	CASSVEMAASGDQETQYF	TGTGCCAGCAGCGTAGAAATGGCGGCTAGCGGGGACCAAGAGACCCAGTACTTC
.	TRBV18	TRBJ1-1	.	CASSPISTEAFF	TGTGCCAGCTCACCGATTAGTACTGAAGCTTTCTTT
.	TRBV7-9	TRBJ2-7	TRBD1	CASSFQQGSYEQYF	TGTGCCAGCAGCTTCCAACAGGGGAGCTACGAGCAGTACTTC
.	TRBV18	TRBJ2-7	TRBD2	CASSPSRGEGEQYF	TGTGCCAGCTCACCAAGTCGGGGGGAGGGCGAGCAGTACTTC
.	TRBV19	TRBJ1-3	.	CASSKGQLSGNTIYF	TGTGCCAGTAGTAAGGGGCAGCTCTCTGGAAACACCATATATTTT
.	TRBV19	TRBJ1-1	.	CASSIGRGLNTEAFF	TGTGCCAGTAGTATAGGAAGGGGCCTGAACACTGAAGCTTTCTTT
.	TRBV5-1	TRBJ1-1	TRBD1	CASSYDRGTEAFF	TGCGCCAGCAGCTACGACAGGGGTACTGAAGCTTTCTTT
.	TRBV6-1	TRBJ1-1	.	CASSESTVNTEAFF	TGTGCCAGCAGTGAGAGTACGGTGAACACTGAAGCTTTCTTT
.	TRBV27	TRBJ1-1	TRBD1	CASSLTHRGQGRNTEAFF	TGTGCCAGCAGTTTAACCCATCGCGGACAGGGGCGAAACACTGAAGCTTTCTTT
once	TRBV29-1	TRBJ1-3	.	CSVAPQGSGNTIYF	TGCAGCGTGGCCCCACAGGGATCTGGAAACACCATATATTTT
few	TRBV13	TRBJ2-3	TRBD2	CASSYRLAGGLVADTQYF	TGTGCCAGCAGCTACCGACTAGCGGGGGGGCTTGTTGCAGATACGCAGTATTTT
once	TRBV11-2	TRBJ1-1	.	CASKDSGVLGMNTEAFF	TGTGCCAGCAAAGATTCAGGGGTCCTAGGCATGAACACTGAAGCTTTCTTT
.	TRBV11-3	TRBJ2-5	TRBD1	CASSPGDSRQETQYF	TGTGCCAGCAGCCCCGGGGACAGTCGACAAGAGACCCAGTACTTC
.	TRBV9	TRBJ1-1	.	CASSATPDTEAFF	TGTGCCAGCAGCGCCACCCCGGACACTGAAGCTTTCTTT
.	TRBV4-2	TRBJ2-7	TRBD2	CASSQGPSGGPYEQYF	TGTGCCAGCAGCCAAGGACCGTCGGGGGGGCCCTACGAGCAGTACTTC
.	TRBV4-3	TRBJ2-7	.	CASSQDSGDYEQYF	TGCGCCAGCAGCCAAGACTCAGGGGACTACGAGCAGTACTTC
.	TRBV27	TRBJ1-1	.	CASSLIQGGTEAFF	TGTGCCAGCAGTTTAATACAGGGTGGTACTGAAGCTTTCTTT
few	TRBV5-4	TRBJ2-7	.	CASSFNRYEQYF	TGTGCCAGCAGCTTTAATCGCTACGAGCAGTACTTC
.	TRBV7-7	TRBJ1-4	TRBD1	CASSLRQGLNEKLFF	TGTGCTAGCAGCTTAAGACAGGGACTTAATGAAAAACTGTTTTTT
few	TRBV11-2	TRBJ2-3	TRBD2	CASSPGTSGGGTDTQYF	TGTGCCAGCAGCCCCGGGACTAGCGGGGGCGGCACAGATACGCAGTATTTT
.	TRBV7-7	TRBJ2-7	TRBD2	CASGPQSGNEQYF	TGTGCTAGCGGACCACAAAGCGGGAACGAGCAGTACTTC
few	TRBV5-1	TRBJ2-7	TRBD2	CASTPGGTSGGYEQYF	TGCGCCAGCACCCCGGGGGGGACTAGCGGGGGCTACGAGCAGTACTTC
.	TRBV4-2	TRBJ1-1	.	CASSQDNRDSGEAFF	TGTGCCAGCAGCCAAGATAACAGGGATTCGGGTGAAGCTTTCTTT
once	TRBV4-1	TRBJ1-1	.	CASSQTGTEAFF	TGCGCCAGCAGCCAGACGGGCACTGAAGCTTTCTTT
.	TRBV9	TRBJ1-1	.	CASTPSGRMNTEAFF	TGTGCCAGCACCCCCTCCGGGAGGATGAACACTGAAGCTTTCTTT
.	TRBV5-6	TRBJ2-7	.	CASSLYNEQYF	TGTGCCAGCAGCTTGTACAACGAGCAGTACTTC
.	TRBV5-4	TRBJ2-7	.	CASSADLNPSYEQYF	TGTGCCAGCAGCGCCGACTTGAATCCATCCTACGAGCAGTACTTC
.	TRBV6-6	TRBJ2-2	TRBD2	CASRLAGGHGGELFF	TGTGCCAGCAGATTAGCGGGGGGGCATGGCGGGGAGCTGTTTTTT
.	TRBV6-6	TRBJ1-5	.	CASSYSLRDQPQHF	TGTGCCAGCAGTTACTCGTTAAGAGATCAGCCCCAGCATTTT
.	TRBV4-1	TRBJ1-6	.	CASSQDPGPPLHF	TGCGCCAGCAGCCAAGACCCAGGGCCACCCCTCCACTTT
.	TRBV7-9	TRBJ2-6	.	CASSRGSGANVLTF	TGTGCCAGCAGCAGGGGATCCGGGGCCAACGTCCTGACTTTC
few	TRBV13	TRBJ2-5	.	CASSFGGEQETQYF	TGTGCCAGCAGCTTTGGAGGGGAGCAAGAGACCCAGTACTTC
.	TRBV13	TRBJ2-7	.	CASSLGLGQPIPYEQYF	TGTGCCAGCAGCTTAGGCTTGGGGCAGCCTATACCTTACGAGCAGTACTTC
.	TRBV7-8	TRBJ2-7	.	CASSLSEGLSEQYF	TGTGCCAGCAGCTTGTCCGAAGGACTGAGTGAGCAGTACTTC
few	TRBV2	TRBJ2-1	TRBD2	CASSEGLAGSNEQFF	TGTGCCAGCAGTGAGGGCCTAGCGGGGTCTAATGAGCAGTTCTTC
.	TRBV6-6	TRBJ2-7	.	CASSYGWASRYEQYF	TGTGCCAGCAGTTACGGGTGGGCCAGCCGATACGAGCAGTACTTC
.	TRBV9	TRBJ2-1	TRBD2	CASSVGTSAPYNEQFF	TGTGCCAGCAGCGTGGGGACTAGCGCGCCCTACAATGAGCAGTTCTTC
.	TRBV5-1	TRBJ2-2	TRBD2	CASSLGTSGVGELFF	TGCGCCAGCAGCTTGGGGACTAGCGGGGTCGGGGAGCTGTTTTTT